These 5 T cell receptor beta chains originate from one sample sequenced in a study of early T cells in non-severe SARS-CoV-2 infection. TCRdb itself ran the 5' RACE reads through MiXCR, one entry per CDR3 protein. The sample holds almost 45,000 distinct CDR3 sequences, less than 7% seen once. The specimen was whole blood. Receptors were obtained from an adult who was a healthcare worker with PCR-confirmed SARS-CoV-2 infection or an uninfected control (not recorded which).

Comments on this clonotype: With a much larger clone just one base away, this may be a read error. The gene calls are TRBV28 and TRBJ2-1; 7 positions agree with TRBD1. The CDR3 has 15 residues. The germline gives CDR1 MDHEN, CDR2 SYDVKM. The CDR3 is CAGREQGEQGSEQFF. The CDR3 region has the DNA TGTGCCGGCAGGGAGCAGGGGGAGCAAGGTAGTGAGCAGTTCTTC.

In this sample, this clonotype turned up many times. CDR3: CASSLSGASGNQPQHF. For the CDR3, the DNA is TGTGCCAGCAGTTTATCCGGCGCCTCGGGCAATCAGCCCCAGCATTTT. The V and J genes are TRBV12-3 or TRBV12-4 and TRBJ1-5; D is uncertain. The CDR3 has 16 amino acids. V lost 2 bases and J lost 2, with 13 bases in between.

This clonotype was counted at least ten times. The CDR3 is CASSYSDSYEQYF. The DNA of the CDR3 is TGTGCCAGCAGTTACTCGGACTCCTACGAGCAGTACTTC. V is TRBV6-6 and J is TRBJ2-7; no reliable D call. With 0 bases removed from V and 0 bases from J, the gap between germline ends came to 3 bases. The CDR3 is made up of 13 amino acids. The germline V gene has CDR1 MNHNY and CDR2 SVGAGI (reference sequence).

This clonotype was counted ten times or more. This chain joins TRBV7-3 and TRBJ2-3; the match to TRBD2 covers 8 bases. The J segment lost 0 bases and the V segment lost 2 bases, leaving 1 base of the junction unmatched. The germline V gene has CDR1 SGHTA and CDR2 FQGTGA. The CDR3 loop spans 15 amino acids. CDR3 loop: CASSLAGGSTDTQYF. CDR3 nucleotide sequence: TGTGCCAGCAGCTTAGCGGGGGGAAGCACAGATACGCAGTATTTT.

The V and J genes are TRBV7-9 and TRBJ1-2; TRBD1 might be the D (5 bases). Trimming left V 5 bases short and J 0 bases short, with 22 bases between. The CDR3 has 18 amino acids. Germline loops: CDR1 SEHNR, CDR2 FQNEAQ (reference sequence). Here the CDR3 reads CASSPPSQGLWANYGYTF. Here the CDR3 DNA reads TGTGCCAGCAGCCCCCCCTCGCAGGGTTTATGGGCTAACTATGGCTACACCTTC.